The sequence of this T cell receptor (beta chain) was determined in a study of early T cells in non-severe SARS-CoV-2 infection. Turning to the study itself: Alpha and beta chains were unpaired, from unsorted whole-blood bulk RNA. General study results and limits: Lookups in VDJdb leaned toward anti-spike CD8 responses and missed private and CD4 specificities.

Trimming left V 3 bases short and J 1 base short, with 9 bases between. In germline, CDR1 is SGHAT, CDR2 FQNNGV. CDR3 length: 14 residues. Worth noting for this clonotype: The antigen is unknown.

Separate cDNA molecules each had unique molecular identifiers attached to them. TCRdb re-called the 5' RACE reads with MiXCR, one entry per CDR3 protein. The table has 45,000 to 75,000 distinct CDR3 sequences, roughly 5.9% seen once. The receptor comes from an adult who was a healthcare worker with PCR-confirmed SARS-CoV-2 infection or an uninfected control (not recorded which). The V gene is TRBV11-2, the J gene TRBJ1-2; D is unresolved. What was sequenced was whole blood. In DNA, the CDR3 is TGTGCCAGCAGCTTGAATCAGAATAACTATGGCTACACCTTC. Its translation: CASSLNQNNYGYTF.